This T cell receptor beta chain was recovered during a study of metastatic and nonmetastatic thyroid tumors. Study information: Across peripheral blood and tumor or nodule tissue samples taken from malignant and benign thyroid patients, the repertoires were compared with one another. The study, taken as a whole, reports: When malignant thyroid tumors were compared with benign nodules, TCR beta diversity was reportedly significantly higher in the malignant tumors. This held in both blood and tumor samples.

In the original processing: CDR3 differences across clinicopathological groups were used to build a distant-metastasis classifier for papillary thyroid cancer. MiXCR was used by TCRdb to re-call the PCR reads. These V and J calls originate from TCRdb's pipeline instead of the authors' own analysis. The sample lists under 15,000 clones, around a quarter occurring once. There are 13 residues in the CDR3. Trimming at V came to 7 bases and at J to 6 bases, leaving 6 bases not matched to a gene. The germline V gene has CDR1 LNHDA and CDR2 SQIVND (reference sequence). All patients reached thyroid surgery having received no treatment beforehand. Sample share makes this clone large. Its target is unknown.

Sequencing was done on a sample of tumor tissue. The chain is built from TRBV19 and TRBJ1-5; 7 bases line up with TRBD1. This receptor was taken from a female donor with papillary thyroid cancer or a benign thyroid nodule (not recorded which). Some clones in this sample may be carry-over from other donors' samples. The chain's CDR3 is CASTDREGQPQHF. CDR3 DNA sequence: TGTGCCAGTACCGACAGGGAAGGTCAGCCCCAGCATTTT.